A single TCR beta chain is shown here with its context. TCRdb's table, derived via immunoSEQ multiplex PCR, lists solely in-frame clones and lacks some. The sample carries around 500,000 clones, less than 90% recorded once. This entry belongs to a study of blood T cell repertoires in COVID-19. This CDR3 has 14 amino acids. The germline gives CDR1 GTSNPN, CDR2 SVGIG (reference sequence). Trimming cost V 5 bases and J 5 bases; bases outside gene matches: 6. The source of this sequence is a woman between 55 and 75 years old who had recovered from COVID-19. Sequencing used PBMCs or T cells enriched from blood (not recorded which). The chain couples TRBV30 to TRBJ1-4; 9 bases align to TRBD1. CDR3 sequence: CAWETTGGNEKLFF. The CDR3 region has the DNA TGTGCCTGGGAAACGACAGGGGGGAATGAAAAACTGTTTTTT.